Following are 15 T cell receptor beta chains from one sample sequenced in a study of regulatory T cells in long-lasting Graves disease. CDR3 regions were amplified by Arm-PCR using iRepertoire HTBI primers to build TCR beta libraries. MiXCR, applied by TCRdb to the multiplex PCR reads, yields one record per CDR3 protein. Counted here are 350,000 to 550,000 distinct CDR3 sequences, more than 12% occurring once; the ten biggest clones make up 16%. Time point denoted: newly diagnosed GD, antithyroid drugs for less than 3 months. PBMC-extracted RNA yielded the TCR library. These records were also assigned to another study, of T cells in Graves' hyperthyroidism and ophthalmopathy.

Sequences were derived from peripheral blood mononuclear cells (PBMCs), sampled at new diagnosis, from a patient treated with antithyroid drugs. These receptors were obtained from a woman in her thirties with Graves disease.

The table lists this clonotype with many counts. CDR3 coding DNA: TGCGCCAGCAGCTTGTACGGGAGCACAGATACGCAGTATTTT. It codes for CASSLYGSTDTQYF. J is TRBJ2-3 and V is TRBV5-1; the D is unclear. This CDR3 is built from 14 residues. The germline gives CDR1 SGHRS, CDR2 YFSETQ. Deletions cut 1 base from V and 0 bases from J, with 6 bases between.

This clonotype was seen repeatedly, ten times or more. V gene TRBV12-3 or TRBV12-4 combines with J gene TRBJ2-1, with D unresolved. This CDR3 has 15 residues. Trimming cost V 2 bases and J 8 bases, with 16 bases left between them. CDR3 sequence reads: CASSLRLTQTDEQFF. The CDR3 DNA follows: TGTGCCAGCAGTTTAAGGCTAACCCAGACGGATGAGCAGTTCTTC.

This clonotype was seen at least ten times. The V call is TRBV27, the J call TRBJ2-1; 13 bases line up with TRBD2. Germline CDR1 is MNHEY and CDR2 is SMNVEV (reference sequence). This CDR3 region has 15 residues. The ends lost 5 bases at V and 7 bases at J; junction bases unmatched: 5. In DNA form, the CDR3 reads TGTGCCAGCAGTCCGGGACTAGCGGGGATAAATGAGCAGTTCTTC. Its translation is CASSPGLAGINEQFF.

This clonotype has a count of ten or more. The chain combines TRBV11-2 with TRBJ2-1; 10 nucleotides align to TRBD2. Germline V gene sequence: CDR1 SGHAT, CDR2 FQNNGV. The J segment lost 7 bases and the V segment lost 6 bases, leaving 9 bases of the junction unmatched. The CDR3 loop spans 15 amino acids. CDR3 DNA sequence: TGTGCCAGCAGGGGAGCGGGAGGGAGTGTAAATGAGCAGTTCTTC. This codes for CASRGAGGSVNEQFF.

This clonotype was observed many times. The chain couples TRBV28 to TRBJ2-1; D is possibly TRBD1 or TRBD2 (6 bases each). Germline assignment: CDR1 MDHEN and CDR2 SYDVKM. This CDR3 spans 14 amino acids. The ends were cut back, 7 bases at V and 8 bases at J, with 18 bases in the middle. CDR3 sequence reads: CASISLGGNDEQFF. DNA for the CDR3: TGTGCCAGCATATCGTTGGGGGGCAACGATGAGCAGTTCTTC.

The gene calls are TRBV14 and TRBJ2-1; perhaps TRBD2 as D (6 bases). Per germline, CDR1 SGHDN and CDR2 FVKESK. Deletions cut 2 bases from V and 15 bases from J, with 14 bases between. The CDR3 is made up of 12 amino acids. This CDR3 is CASSQSGLWAFF. CDR3 sequence (DNA): TGTGCCAGCAGCCAATCGGGACTCTGGGCGTTCTTC.

This clonotype was detected many times. The chain recombines TRBV20-1 with TRBJ1-5; 8 nucleotides match TRBD1. The germline V gene encodes CDR1 DFQATT and CDR2 SNEGSKA (reference sequence). This CDR3 is 15 amino acids long. V lost 0 bases and J lost 4; bases outside the gene matches: 5. The CDR3 protein is CSARELRGQNQPQHF. CDR3 bases: TGCAGTGCTAGAGAGCTCAGGGGGCAAAATCAGCCCCAGCATTTT.

A remark on this clonotype: Given a much more abundant clone one base away, this may be a read error. The chain combines TRBV7-2 with TRBJ2-3; tentatively, D is TRBD2 (6 bases). The CDR3 loop spans 19 amino acids. The V gene's germline CDR1 is SGHTA and CDR2 FQGNSA. The CDR3: CASSLGGEPPGLGGTEQSF. The CDR3 region has the DNA TGTGCCAGCAGCTTAGGGGGAGAACCCCCGGGTCTCGGAGGGACTGAGCAGTCCTTC.

This clonotype has only a few counts. The conserved closing phenylalanine or tryptophan is absent in this CDR3, likely reflecting a read error. V is TRBV30 and J is TRBJ2-1, with D perhaps being TRBD1 or TRBD2 (5 bases each). Germline lookup yields CDR1 GTSNPN and CDR2 SVGIG (reference sequence). The CDR3 is 16 residues long. V was cut by 2 bases and J by 9 bases, with 23 bases left in between. The CDR3, as DNA: TGTGCCTGGAGTCTAGCTCCGGGACCCCTCTCGGGTGAGCAGTTCCTC. This translates into CAWSLAPGPLSGEQFL.

The gene calls are TRBV20-1 and TRBJ1-6; perhaps TRBD1 as D (6 bases). Per the germline V gene, CDR1 is DFQATT and CDR2 is SNEGSKA (reference sequence). The CDR3 contains 10 residues. Trimming cost V 6 bases and J 17 bases, with 14 bases left between them. DNA for the CDR3: TGCAGTGCCCTGTTGGACAGATTCCACTTT. This translates into CSALLDRFHF.

As concerns this clonotype: A read error may explain this, as a much larger clone is one base away. V and J are TRBV6-1 and TRBJ2-7; no clear D. This CDR3 spans 12 amino acids. Germline values: CDR1 MNHNS, CDR2 SASEGT. V was trimmed by 8 bases and J by 3 bases, leaving 11 bases between them. In nucleotides, the CDR3 is TGTGCCAGCGGCGAGAGCGACTACGAGCAGTACTTC. The encoded protein is CASGESDYEQYF.

The V and J genes are TRBV5-1 and TRBJ2-7; 9 nucleotides match TRBD1. CDR3 size: 14 residues. The J segment lost 5 bases and the V segment lost 4 bases, leaving 7 bases of the junction unmatched. CDR1 is SGHRS, CDR2 YFSETQ, per germline. For the CDR3, the DNA is TGCGCCAGCAGCCTAGATCGGGACAGGGACGAGCAGTACTTC. This codes for CASSLDRDRDEQYF.

This clonotype showed up just a few times. This chain links TRBV7-6 with TRBJ2-1; 7 bases line up with TRBD2. The CDR3 extends over 17 amino acids. Per the germline V gene, CDR1 is SGHVS and CDR2 is FNYEAQ. Losses at the gene ends were 6 bases for V and 3 bases for J; bases not matched to a gene: 14. The CDR3 loop is CASSPSSLAVGYNEQFF. The CDR3 DNA reads TGTGCCAGCAGTCCATCCAGCCTAGCGGTTGGCTACAATGAGCAGTTCTTC.

Concerning this clonotype itself: This sequence may be a read error, since a much larger clone differs from it by one base. The chain uses TRBV27 and TRBJ2-1; 7 nucleotides agree with TRBD2. The J segment lost 7 bases and the V segment lost 7 bases, leaving 13 bases of the junction unmatched. The germline CDR1 and CDR2 sequences are MNHEY and SMNVEV (reference sequence). The CDR3 length is 15 residues. The CDR3 region is CASNPSREGLNEQFF. In DNA, the CDR3 is TGTGCCAGCAACCCTAGCAGGGAGGGCTTAAATGAGCAGTTCTTC.

The sample holds many counts of this clonotype. V gene TRBV6-1 combines with J gene TRBJ2-1, with D possibly being TRBD1 (6 bases). The CDR3 runs to 16 residues. Germline V gene lookup returns CDR1 MNHNS and CDR2 SASEGT. V was trimmed by 7 bases and J by 0 bases, leaving 16 bases between them. The DNA of the CDR3 is TGTGCCAGCACCACCCACAGGGTGAGCTCCTACAATGAGCAGTTCTTC. It translates to CASTTHRVSSYNEQFF.